This T cell receptor (beta chain) derives from a study of cytomegalovirus exposure and HLA in healthy donors. Worth noting for this clone: Because the CDR3's place on the DNA is in doubt, the DNA is left out and the CDR3 is given as listed by TCRdb.

PCR employed 60 Vbeta and 13 Jbeta primers. TCRdb's table, derived via immunoSEQ multiplex PCR, lists solely in-frame clones and lacks some. Altogether 150,000 to 200,000 clones are present, 78% being singletons, with the ten largest covering 2.9%. Among the donors, all were healthy bone marrow donors. Germline V gene data show CDR1 as SQVTM and CDR2 as ANQGSEA. The length of the CDR3 is 15 amino acids, counting both ends. The sequence came from a female donor in good health and CMV-seronegative. What was sequenced was PBMCs. The chain is built from TRBV29-1 and TRBJ1-2; the table assigns TRBD1, which was not confirmed against the DNA. CDR3: CSVISGQGTNYGYTF.